This T cell receptor (beta chain) was observed in a study of T cell repertoires in cytomegalovirus infection. In the study overall: Indicated by public TCR beta signatures were CMV infection and matching HLA type.

TCRdb re-derived calls from the reads in MiXCR, one entry per CDR3 protein. The sample yields more than 200,000 distinct CDR3 sequences, 9.1% seen once. This clonotype was observed many times. Sequencing used PBMCs. The receptor's source is a human donor in good health (CMV status not recorded). Some clones in this sample may be carry-over from other donors' samples.

CDR3 nucleotides: TGTGCCAGCAGCTTAACGGGACTAACTCCCGGGAATGAGCAGTTCTTC. This gives the protein CASSLTGLTPGNEQFF. This chain joins TRBV7-2 and TRBJ2-1; 7 bases agree with TRBD2. The germline gives CDR1 SGHTA, CDR2 FQGNSA. With 2 bases clipped from V and 7 bases from J, the junction kept 11 bases outside the gene matches. The CDR3 has 16 amino acids. The full variable domain, in which reference TRBV7-2 and TRBJ2-1 provide the parts outside the CDR3, is GAGVSQSPSNKVTEKGKDVELRCDPISGHTALYWYRQSLGQGLEFLIYFQGNSAPDKSGLPSDRFSAERTGGSVSTLTIQRTQQEDSAVYLCASSLTGLTPGNEQFFGPGTRLTVL.